This T cell receptor beta chain appears in the sequencing data of a study of blood T cell repertoires in COVID-19. Background on the study: Researchers got acute and convalescent COVID-19 samples from the United States, Italy and Spain. T cells, B-cell-depleted T cells, or PBMCs supplied cDNA or gDNA.

V shed 7 bases and J 12 bases; nucleotides not matched to a gene: 11. Germline CDR1 and CDR2: SGHRS and YFSETQ. This CDR3 contains 12 residues. TCRdb's copy holds only in-frame clones and misses some; the assay was immunoSEQ multiplex PCR. This table has around 220,000 clones, around 82% appearing once. The material sequenced was peripheral blood. This rearrangement joins TRBV5-1 to TRBJ1-1, with 8 positions matching TRBD1. The source of this sequence is a woman of 80 years or more with active or convalescent COVID-19. The CDR3 DNA reads as TGCGCCAGCGCCGGACAGGGAGGAGCGCCTTTCTTT. Protein: CASAGQGGAPFF.